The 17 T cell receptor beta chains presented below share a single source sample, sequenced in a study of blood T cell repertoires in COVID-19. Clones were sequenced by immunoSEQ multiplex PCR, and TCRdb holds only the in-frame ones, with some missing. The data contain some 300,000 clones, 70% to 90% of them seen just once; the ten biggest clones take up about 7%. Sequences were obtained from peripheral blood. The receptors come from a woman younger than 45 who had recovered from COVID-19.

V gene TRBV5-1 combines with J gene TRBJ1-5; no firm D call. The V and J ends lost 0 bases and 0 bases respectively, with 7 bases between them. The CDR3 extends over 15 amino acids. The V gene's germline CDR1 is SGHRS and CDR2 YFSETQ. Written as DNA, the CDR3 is TGCGCCAGCAGCTTGGATCCCCGTAGCAATCAGCCCCAGCATTTT. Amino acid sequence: CASSLDPRSNQPQHF.

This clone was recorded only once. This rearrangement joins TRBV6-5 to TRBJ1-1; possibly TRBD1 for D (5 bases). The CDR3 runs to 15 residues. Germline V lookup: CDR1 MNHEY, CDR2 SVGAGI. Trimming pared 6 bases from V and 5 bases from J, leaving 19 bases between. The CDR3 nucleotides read TGTGCCAGCAGCCCCGGGCGGCCGGGGGGAACTGAAGCTTTCTTT. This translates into CASSPGRPGGTEAFF.

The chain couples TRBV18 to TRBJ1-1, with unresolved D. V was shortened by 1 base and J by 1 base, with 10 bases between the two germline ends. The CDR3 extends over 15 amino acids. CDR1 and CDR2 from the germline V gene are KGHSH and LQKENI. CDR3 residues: CASSPRTRTNTEAFF. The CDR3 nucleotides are TGTGCCAGCTCACCACGTACTCGTACGAACACTGAAGCTTTCTTT. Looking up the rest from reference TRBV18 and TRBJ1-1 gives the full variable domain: NAGVMQNPRHLVRRRGQEARLRCSPMKGHSHVYWYRQLPEEGLKFMVYLQKENIIDESGMPKERFSAEFPKEGPSILRIQQVVRGDSAAYFCASSPRTRTNTEAFFGQGTRLTVV.

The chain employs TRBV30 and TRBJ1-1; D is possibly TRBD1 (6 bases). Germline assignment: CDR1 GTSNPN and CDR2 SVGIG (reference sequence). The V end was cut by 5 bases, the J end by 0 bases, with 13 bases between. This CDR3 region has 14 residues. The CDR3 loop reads CAWGRQAVNTEAFF. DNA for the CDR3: TGTGCCTGGGGTCGACAGGCAGTGAACACTGAAGCTTTCTTT.

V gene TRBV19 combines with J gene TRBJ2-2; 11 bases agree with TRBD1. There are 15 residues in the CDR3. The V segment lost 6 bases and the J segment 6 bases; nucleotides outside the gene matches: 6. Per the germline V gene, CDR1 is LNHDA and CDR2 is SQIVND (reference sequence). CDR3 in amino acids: CASRWTGGAAGELFF. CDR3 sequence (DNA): TGTGCCAGTAGGTGGACAGGGGGCGCAGCCGGGGAGCTGTTTTTT.

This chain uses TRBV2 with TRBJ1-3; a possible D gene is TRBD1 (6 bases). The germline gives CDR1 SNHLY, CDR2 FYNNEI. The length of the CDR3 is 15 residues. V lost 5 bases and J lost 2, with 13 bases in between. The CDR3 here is CASSSNRGTGNTIYF. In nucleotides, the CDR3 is TGTGCCAGCAGTTCGAATAGGGGGACTGGAAACACCATATATTTT. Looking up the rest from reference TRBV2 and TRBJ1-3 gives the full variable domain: EPEVTQTPSHQVTQMGQEVILRCVPISNHLYFYWYRQILGQKVEFLVSFYNNEISEKSEIFDDQFSVERPDGSNFTLKIRSTKLEDSAMYFCASSSNRGTGNTIYFGEGSWLTVV.

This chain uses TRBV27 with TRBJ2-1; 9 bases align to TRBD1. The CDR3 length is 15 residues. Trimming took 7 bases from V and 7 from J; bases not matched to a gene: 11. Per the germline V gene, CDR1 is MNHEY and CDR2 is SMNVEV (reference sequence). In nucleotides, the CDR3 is TGTGCCAGCACCAAGGAAGGGACAGGGAGGAATGAGCAGTTCTTC. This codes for CASTKEGTGRNEQFF.

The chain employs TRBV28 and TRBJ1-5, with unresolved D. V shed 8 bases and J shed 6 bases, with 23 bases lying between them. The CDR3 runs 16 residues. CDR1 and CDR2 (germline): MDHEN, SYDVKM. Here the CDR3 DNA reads TGTGCCAGCCAGGAGGCTCCTAACAGTAAAGGTCAGCCCCAGCATTTT. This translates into CASQEAPNSKGQPQHF.

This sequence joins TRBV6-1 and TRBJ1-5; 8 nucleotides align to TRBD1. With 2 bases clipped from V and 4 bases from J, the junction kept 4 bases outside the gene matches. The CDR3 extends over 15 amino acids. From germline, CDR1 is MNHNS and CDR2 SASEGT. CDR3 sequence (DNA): TGTGCCAGCAGTGAACCGGGGACAGGAAATCAGCCCCAGCATTTT. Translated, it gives CASSEPGTGNQPQHF.

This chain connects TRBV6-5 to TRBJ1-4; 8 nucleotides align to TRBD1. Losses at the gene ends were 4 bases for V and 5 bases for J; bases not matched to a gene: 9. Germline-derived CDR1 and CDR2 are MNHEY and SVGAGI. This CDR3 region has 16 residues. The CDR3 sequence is CASSSQGAGENEKLFF. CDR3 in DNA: TGTGCCAGCAGTTCCCAGGGGGCAGGGGAAAATGAAAAACTGTTTTTT.

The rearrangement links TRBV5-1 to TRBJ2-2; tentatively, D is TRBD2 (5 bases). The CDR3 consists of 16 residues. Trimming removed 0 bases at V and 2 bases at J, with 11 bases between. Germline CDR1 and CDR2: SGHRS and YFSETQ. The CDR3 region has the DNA TGCGCCAGCAGCTTGGCCCCTAGCCAAAACACCGGGGAGCTGTTTTTT. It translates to CASSLAPSQNTGELFF.

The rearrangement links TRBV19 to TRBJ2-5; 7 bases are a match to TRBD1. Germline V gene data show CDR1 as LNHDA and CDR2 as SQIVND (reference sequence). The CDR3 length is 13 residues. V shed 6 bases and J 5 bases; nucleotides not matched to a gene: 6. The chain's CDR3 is CASSDRAAETQYF. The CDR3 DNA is TGTGCCAGTAGCGACAGGGCAGCTGAGACCCAGTACTTC. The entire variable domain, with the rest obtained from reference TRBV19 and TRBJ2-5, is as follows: DGGITQSPKYLFRKEGQNVTLSCEQNLNHDAMYWYRQDPGQGLRLIYYSQIVNDFQKGDIAEGYSVSREKKESFPLTVTSAQKNPTAFYLCASSDRAAETQYFGPGTRLLVL.

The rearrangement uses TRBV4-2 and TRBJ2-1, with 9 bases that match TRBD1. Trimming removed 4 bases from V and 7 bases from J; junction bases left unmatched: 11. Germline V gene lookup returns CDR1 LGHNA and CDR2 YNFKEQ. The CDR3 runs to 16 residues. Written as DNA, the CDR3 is TGTGCCAGCAGCCCTCATACCGGGACAGGGTTGAATGAGCAGTTCTTC. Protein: CASSPHTGTGLNEQFF.

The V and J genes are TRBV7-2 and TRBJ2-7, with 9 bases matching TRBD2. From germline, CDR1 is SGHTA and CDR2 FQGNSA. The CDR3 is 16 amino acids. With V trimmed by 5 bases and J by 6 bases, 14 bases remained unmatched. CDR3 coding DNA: TGTGCCAGCAGCCAACCGACAGCGGGGGGTTTGGGCGAGCAGTACTTC. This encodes CASSQPTAGGLGEQYF.

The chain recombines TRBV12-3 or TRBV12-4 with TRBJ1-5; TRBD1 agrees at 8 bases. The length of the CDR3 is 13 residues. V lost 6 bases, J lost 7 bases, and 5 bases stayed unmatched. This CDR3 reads CASSQDREQPQHF. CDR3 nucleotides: TGTGCCAGCAGCCAGGACAGGGAACAGCCCCAGCATTTT.

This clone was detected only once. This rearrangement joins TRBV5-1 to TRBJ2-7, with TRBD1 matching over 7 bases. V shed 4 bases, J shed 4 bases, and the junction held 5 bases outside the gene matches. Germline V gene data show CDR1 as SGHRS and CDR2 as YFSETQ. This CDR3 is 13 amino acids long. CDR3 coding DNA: TGCGCCAGCAGCCGGCAGGGGGATTACGAGCAGTACTTC. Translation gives CASSRQGDYEQYF.

The CDR3 DNA is TGTGCCAGCAGCTTAGTCAGGGTCGGTGATTCACCCCTCCACTTT. Amino acids: CASSLVRVGDSPLHF. The chain carries TRBV7-2 and TRBJ1-6; maybe TRBD1 (5 bases). Between the trimmed V and J ends, which lost 1 base and 8 bases, there was a span of 12 bases. Germline V gives CDR1 SGHTA, CDR2 FQGNSA. This CDR3 spans 15 amino acids.